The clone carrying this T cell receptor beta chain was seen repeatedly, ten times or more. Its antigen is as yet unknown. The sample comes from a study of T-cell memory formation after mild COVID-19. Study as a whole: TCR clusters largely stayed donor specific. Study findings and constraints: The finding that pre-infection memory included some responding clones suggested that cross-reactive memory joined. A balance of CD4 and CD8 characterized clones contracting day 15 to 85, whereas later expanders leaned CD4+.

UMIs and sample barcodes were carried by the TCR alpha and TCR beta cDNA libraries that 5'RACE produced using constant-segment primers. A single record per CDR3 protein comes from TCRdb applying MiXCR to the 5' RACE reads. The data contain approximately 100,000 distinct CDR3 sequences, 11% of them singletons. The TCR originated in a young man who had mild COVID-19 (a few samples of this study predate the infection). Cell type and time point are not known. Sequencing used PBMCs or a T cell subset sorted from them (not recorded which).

The CDR3, as DNA: TGTGCCAGCAGCCCGACAGGGAAAGAGACCCAGTACTTC. Translating gives CASSPTGKETQYF. The J gene is TRBJ2-5, the V gene TRBV7-9; 7 bases are a match to TRBD1. After removal of 5 bases from V and 3 bases from J, the junction contained 3 bases not matched to a gene. Germline lookup yields CDR1 SEHNR and CDR2 FQNEAQ (reference sequence). The CDR3 is 13 residues long.